The 30 T cell receptor beta chains given below trace back to one sample, sequenced in a study of T cells in women clearing cervical HPV infection. Assay: immunoSEQ multiplex PCR; the TCRdb copy retains only in-frame clones and omits some. Here the sample table reports about 35,000 clones. The specimen was blood buffy coat. These receptor sequences come from a woman aged 18 to 75 with a cervical HPV16 infection that either progressed to CIN3+ or cleared (not recorded which).

Concerning this clone itself: The observed sequence ends 3 residues before the CDR3 terminus, with the missing tail filled in from the germline J gene. The V call is TRBV7-1, the J call TRBJ2-3, with TRBD1 matching 7 bases. TRBV7-1 is designated an ORF whose function remains uncertain. V gave up 3 bases and J gave up 2 bases; unmatched junction bases: 20. The CDR3 length is 20 residues. CDR3 DNA (partial): TGTGCCAGCAGCTCCCGGACAGGCTGGATCCCAAGGCCGATCACAGATACG. It is translated as CASSSRTGWIPRPITDT. The entire CDR3 sequence reads CASSSRTGWIPRPITDTQYF.

Worth noting for this clone: One junction end disagrees with the germline gene, perhaps due to a read error. The DNA ends 3 residues before the CDR3 does, and the rest of the CDR3 is filled in from the germline J gene. Other DNA variants within this sample encode the same CDR3. The genes are TRBV14 and TRBJ1-6, with TRBD1 identical over 7 bases. The CDR3 has 17 amino acids. In germline, CDR1 is SGHDN, CDR2 FVKESK. The CDR3 bases that were read are TGTGCCAGCAGCCGACTCGGAGTAGGGGGCCTCAATTCGCCC. Translation: CASSRLGVGGLNSP. Given in full, the CDR3 is CASSRLGVGGLNSPLHF.

A note on this clone: The CDR3 is cut off 3 residues early in the read; its end comes from the germline J gene. The chain recombines TRBV18 with TRBJ1-5; D gene unclear. The CDR3 extends over 13 amino acids. Germline lookup yields CDR1 KGHSH and CDR2 LQKENI. The V end was cut by 3 bases, the J end by 4 bases, with 7 bases between. The sequenced CDR3 bases are TGTGCCAGCTCACCCCTACCGAATCAGCCC. It specifies CASSPLPNQP. The complete CDR3 sequence is CASSPLPNQPQHF.

Comments on this clone: The DNA ends 3 residues before the CDR3 does, and the rest of the CDR3 is filled in from the germline J gene. The rearrangement joins TRBV5-1 to TRBJ1-2, with 9 bases matching TRBD1. The CDR3 is 15 residues long. J lost 3 bases, V lost 4 bases, and 7 bases had no gene match. Germline CDR1 and CDR2: SGHRS and YFSETQ. This CDR3 is CASSPTGGNDYGYTF. The sequenced part of the CDR3 DNA is TGCGCCAGCAGCCCGACAGGGGGGAATGACTATGGC.

Remarks on this clone: The read falls 3 residues short of the CDR3 end, and the missing part is taken from the germline J gene. The chain recombines TRBV5-6 with TRBJ2-7; possibly TRBD1 for D (6 bases). The CDR3 loop spans 13 amino acids. Deletions cut 2 bases from V and 3 bases from J, with 9 bases between. Germline V gives CDR1 SGHDT, CDR2 YYEEEE. CDR3 sequence reads: CASSFGDNYEQYF. The CDR3 bases that were read are TGTGCCAGCAGCTTTGGGGACAACTACGAG.

CDR3 DNA (partial): TGTGCCAGCAGCTTAGAACAGGGTAGGAAA. This gives the protein CASSLEQGRK. The entire CDR3 sequence reads CASSLEQGRKLFF. The J gene is TRBJ1-4, the V gene TRBV7-2; weak D call: TRBD1 (6 bases). The CDR3 end falls 3 residues outside the read, so it is completed with the germline J gene. The CDR3 length is 13 residues. In germline, CDR1 is SGHTA, CDR2 FQGNSA.

On this clone: The DNA ends 3 residues before the CDR3 does, and the rest of the CDR3 is filled in from the germline J gene. The chain joins TRBV2 to TRBJ1-5; possible D gene TRBD1, 6 bases. From germline, CDR1 is SNHLY and CDR2 FYNNEI. Trimming left V 1 base short and J 7 bases short, with 11 bases between. The CDR3 extends over 14 amino acids. CDR3 amino acids: CASSEGRGAQPQHF. The sequenced part of the CDR3 DNA is TGTGCCAGCAGTGAAGGACGGGGGGCCCAGCCC. Together with reference TRBV2 and TRBJ1-5, the CDR3 gives the full variable domain: EPEVTQTPSHQVTQMGQEVILRCVPISNHLYFYWYRQILGQKVEFLVSFYNNEISEKSEIFDDQFSVERPDGSNFTLKIRSTKLEDSAMYFCASSEGRGAQPQHFGDGTRLSIL.

A word on this clone: The read ends 3 residues shy of where the CDR3 ends; the end is completed using the germline J gene. V usage is TRBV7-6 and J usage is TRBJ2-1, with 7 bases that match TRBD2. CDR3 length equals 14 residues. Trimming at V came to 5 bases and at J to 7 bases, leaving 8 bases not matched to a gene. Germline CDR1 is SGHVS and CDR2 is FNYEAQ. CDR3 protein: CASSISGVQNEQFF. Partial CDR3 DNA: TGTGCCAGCAGCATCAGCGGGGTTCAGAATGAG.

The sequenced CDR3 bases are TGTGCCAGCAGCGTAACAGGGGGCGCGAACTATGGC. It yields the protein CASSVTGGANYG. The CDR3 reads in full as CASSVTGGANYGYTF. The chain employs TRBV7-2 and TRBJ1-2; 9 bases match TRBD1. The read ends 3 residues early relative to the CDR3; the germline J gene fills the gap. Per the germline V gene, CDR1 is SGHTA and CDR2 is FQGNSA. V gave up 5 bases and J gave up 2 bases; unmatched junction bases: 6. This CDR3 has 15 residues.

With regard to this clone: The read is 3 residues too short to cover the CDR3 end, so that end is filled in from the germline J gene. The V and J genes are TRBV29-1 and TRBJ2-4, with unresolved D. Germline V gene sequence: CDR1 SQVTM, CDR2 ANQGSEA. This CDR3 region has 12 residues. CDR3 sequence reads: CSVERINYGQYF. The CDR3 bases that were read are TGCAGCGTTGAGAGGATCAACTATGGT.

Details on this clone: The read ends 3 residues shy of where the CDR3 ends; the end is completed using the germline J gene. J is TRBJ1-2 and V is TRBV10-3; TRBD1 agrees at 7 bases. CDR1 and CDR2 (germline): ENHRY, SYGVKD. Germline trimming cut 7 bases from V and 4 bases from J; bases unmatched to any gene: 9. The CDR3 runs 14 residues. The CDR3 loop is CAITPDRTTYGYTF. The CDR3 bases that were read are TGTGCCATCACCCCGGACAGGACGACCTATGGC.

Concerning this clone: The read finishes 3 residues shy of the CDR3 end, and the germline J gene is used to complete it. J is TRBJ2-3 and V is TRBV7-2; D ambiguous. Germline lookup yields CDR1 SGHTA and CDR2 FQGNSA. V was pared by 3 bases and J by 1 base, with 8 bases between. The CDR3 is 14 amino acids. CDR3 protein: CASSFTEGTDTQYF. Partial CDR3 DNA: TGTGCCAGCAGCTTCACAGAAGGCACAGATACG.

A word on this clone: The CDR3 end lies 3 residues beyond the end of the read and is filled in from the germline J gene. V is TRBV20-1 and J is TRBJ2-7, with 11 bases that match TRBD1. The V and J ends lost 5 bases and 2 bases, in that order; junction bases with no gene match: 8. Germline assignment: CDR1 DFQATT and CDR2 SNEGSKA (reference sequence). CDR3 length: 15 residues. CDR3 protein: CSADPGTGGPYEQYF. The covered CDR3 bases are TGCAGTGCTGATCCCGGGACAGGGGGACCCTACGAG.

Partial CDR3 DNA: TGTGCCAGCAGTTACTCGATAGGGGCGGGGGAACCAGATACG. This gives the protein CASSYSIGAGEPDT. The complete CDR3 sequence is CASSYSIGAGEPDTQYF. The chain uses TRBV6-2 or TRBV6-3 and TRBJ2-3; 7 nucleotides line up with TRBD2. The read comes to an end 3 residues before the CDR3 does, leaving the germline J gene to fill in the end. Unmatched junction bases numbered 10, after V lost 0 bases and J lost 4 bases. This CDR3 spans 17 amino acids. Germline V gene sequence: CDR1 MNHEY, CDR2 SVGEGT.

CDR3 sequence reads: CSAVRGGLNQPQHF. CDR3 DNA (partial): TGCAGTGCTGTACGGGGTGGCTTAAATCAGCCC. V is TRBV20-1 and J is TRBJ1-5, with D unclear. With the read ending 3 residues before the CDR3 end, the germline J gene is used to fill in that end. The CDR3 sequence is 14 residues long. Trimming cost V 5 bases and J 4 bases, with 15 bases left between them. Germline V gene sequence: CDR1 DFQATT, CDR2 SNEGSKA (reference sequence).

The CDR3 DNA, read in part, is TGCGCCAGCAGCTTGGCCTTAGCGGGGGGGCGAGGAGATACG. Protein sequence: CASSLALAGGRGDT. In full, the CDR3 is CASSLALAGGRGDTQYF. The chain couples TRBV5-1 to TRBJ2-3, with 11 bases identical to TRBD2. The CDR3 is cut off 3 residues early in the read; its end comes from the germline J gene. V lost 0 bases, J lost 5 bases, and 8 bases stayed unmatched. The CDR3 consists of 17 residues. CDR1 is SGHRS and CDR2 is YFSETQ in the germline V gene.

As to this clone: The CDR3 goes on 3 residues after the read ends, and that part is filled in from the germline J gene. V is TRBV18 and J is TRBJ2-5; tentatively, D is TRBD2 (6 bases). Germline CDR1 and CDR2: KGHSH and LQKENI. The CDR3 contains 14 residues. V lost 3 bases to trimming and J lost 5 bases, with 13 bases between them. The CDR3 loop is CASSPNGGSETQYF. CDR3 DNA (partial): TGTGCCAGCTCACCGAATGGGGGGTCCGAGACC.

With respect to this clone: Read data end 3 residues before the CDR3 end; the end is taken from the germline J gene. The chain uses TRBV2 and TRBJ2-5; TRBD2 is a possible D gene (6 bases). Germline V gene data show CDR1 as SNHLY and CDR2 as FYNNEI. Trimming left V 2 bases short and J 5 bases short, with 12 bases between. This CDR3 has 14 amino acids. The sequenced part of the CDR3 DNA is TGTGCCAGCAGTGAAAGAACGGGGAGGGAGACC. Residues: CASSERTGRET. The entire CDR3 protein reads CASSERTGRETQYF.

Regarding this clone: The read terminates 3 residues before the CDR3 end, so the remaining end is supplied by the germline J gene. The chain recombines TRBV29-1 with TRBJ2-1, with 9 bases that match TRBD2. V shed 0 bases, J shed 6 bases, and the junction held 12 bases outside the gene matches. CDR3 length equals 17 residues. Per germline, CDR1 SQVTM and CDR2 ANQGSEA. CDR3 residues: CSVEDQYGGGGFNEQFF. The covered CDR3 bases are TGCAGCGTTGAAGATCAATACGGCGGGGGGGGCTTCAATGAG.

Comments on this clone: The read ends 3 residues shy of where the CDR3 ends; the end is completed using the germline J gene. V and J are TRBV7-9 and TRBJ2-3; possible D gene TRBD2, 6 bases. CDR3 length: 14 residues. Trimming pared 4 bases from V and 8 bases from J, leaving 16 bases between. Germline CDR1 and CDR2: SEHNR and FQNEAQ (reference sequence). The CDR3 spells CASSYRLGEATQYF. The CDR3 bases that were read are TGTGCCAGCAGCTACAGACTAGGGGAGGCTACG.

About this clone itself: The read gets to within 3 residues of the CDR3 end, and the germline J gene fills in the rest. The genes are TRBV20-1 and TRBJ1-2; D is unresolved. The CDR3 spans 10 residues. Germline CDR1 DFQATT, CDR2 SNEGSKA (reference sequence). The sequenced CDR3 bases are TGCAGTGCTAGCACAGATACC. Amino acid sequence: CSASTDT. From start to end, the CDR3 is CSASTDTYTF.

As regards this clone: The CDR3 end falls 3 residues outside the read, so it is completed with the germline J gene. V and J are TRBV5-4 and TRBJ2-2; 7 bases align to TRBD1. CDR3 length equals 14 residues. Looked up from germline, CDR1 is SGHNT and CDR2 is YYREEE (reference sequence). Trimming took 5 bases from V and 1 from J; bases not matched to a gene: 2. The CDR3: CASSRDRNTGELFF. The CDR3 DNA, read in part, is TGTGCCAGCAGTCGGGACAGGAACACCGGGGAG.

As for this clone: The read ends 3 residues before the CDR3 terminus; that terminus is restored from the germline J gene. V is TRBV19 and J is TRBJ2-7; 8 bases are a match to TRBD1. This CDR3 has 13 amino acids. V was clipped by 7 bases and J by 6 bases; unmatched bases: 8. Germline V gene sequence: CDR1 LNHDA, CDR2 SQIVND (reference sequence). The CDR3 DNA, read in part, is TGTGCCAGTATTGGGACAGGAGGTTCCGAG. Protein: CASIGTGGSE. The full CDR3 reads CASIGTGGSEQYF.

Details on this clone: The read terminates 3 residues before the CDR3 end, so the remaining end is supplied by the germline J gene. This rearrangement joins TRBV10-3 to TRBJ2-7, with TRBD2 matching 7 bases. The CDR3 totals 13 residues. Germline CDR1 ENHRY, CDR2 SYGVKD. V lost 11 bases, J lost 2 bases, and 9 bases stayed unmatched. CDR3 bases read: TGTGCCGCGGGAGTAGCGGGCGCCTACGAG. Translation: CAAGVAGAYE. In full, the CDR3 reads CAAGVAGAYEQYF.

The sequenced CDR3 bases are TGTGCCAGCAGTTACCCGGGGGTCTACTACGAC. Encoded protein: CASSYPGVYYD. The entire CDR3 protein is CASSYPGVYYDYTF. This sequence joins TRBV6-2 or TRBV6-3 and TRBJ1-2; TRBD1 is a possible D gene (5 bases). The read terminates 3 residues ahead of where the CDR3 ends, so the germline J gene completes it. CDR3 size: 14 residues. From germline, CDR1 is MNHEY and CDR2 SVGEGT.

A word on this clone: The observed sequence ends 3 residues before the CDR3 terminus, with the missing tail filled in from the germline J gene. V gene TRBV6-2 or TRBV6-3 combines with J gene TRBJ2-5; D is ambiguous. This CDR3 has 13 residues. Trimming took off 4 bases at V and 2 bases at J, with 8 bases between the two ends. Germline loops: CDR1 MNHEY, CDR2 SVGEGT. The sequenced CDR3 bases are TGTGCCAGCAGTTTACAGCCGCAAGAGACC. As protein: CASSLQPQET. The whole CDR3 is CASSLQPQETQYF.

Points on this clone: The CDR3 end falls 3 residues outside the read, so it is completed with the germline J gene. The rearrangement links TRBV6-2 or TRBV6-3 to TRBJ1-1, with a possible D match to TRBD1 (6 bases). With 7 bases removed from V and 1 base from J, the gap between germline ends came to 13 bases. Germline V gives CDR1 MNHEY, CDR2 SVGEGT. This CDR3 has 14 residues. This CDR3 is CASKTGSRNTEAFF. The sequenced part of the CDR3 DNA is TGTGCCAGCAAAACAGGGTCCAGGAACACTGAA.

As concerns this clone: The read terminates 3 residues before the CDR3 end, so the remaining end is supplied by the germline J gene. The chain links TRBV18 to TRBJ2-4, with D possibly matching TRBD1 (6 bases). The germline V gene has CDR1 KGHSH and CDR2 LQKENI. The CDR3 length is 12 residues. The sequenced part of the CDR3 DNA is TGTGCCAGCTCACCGACCAGGGGCGGT. It is translated as CASSPTRGG. The CDR3 in its entirety is CASSPTRGGQYF.

With regard to this clone: The read stops 3 residues short of the end of the CDR3; the missing end is completed from the germline J gene. The rearrangement links TRBV5-4 to TRBJ2-2; 8 nucleotides align to TRBD2. Unmatched junction bases numbered 11, after V lost 4 bases and J lost 6 bases. CDR1 is SGHNT and CDR2 is YYREEE in the germline V gene (reference sequence). The CDR3 consists of 16 residues. The CDR3 protein is CASSGLDGGASGELFF. The sequenced CDR3 bases are TGTGCCAGCAGCGGTCTGGACGGGGGGGCCTCCGGGGAG.

For this clone: The read finishes 3 residues shy of the CDR3 end, and the germline J gene is used to complete it. The J gene is TRBJ2-4, the V gene TRBV7-7; D perhaps matches TRBD1 (6 bases). Germline assignment: CDR1 SSHAT and CDR2 FNYEAQ (reference sequence). The CDR3 is 17 residues long. The sequenced part of the CDR3 DNA is TGTGCCAGCAGCTTAGGGGGTTCGGGATTACAGGGAGATGGT. Its translation is CASSLGGSGLQGDG. The whole CDR3 reads CASSLGGSGLQGDGQYF.